What follows are 29 T cell receptor beta chains derived from one specimen sequenced in a study of T cells in Graves' hyperthyroidism and ophthalmopathy. RNA transcripts provided the source from which TCR beta CDR3 regions were amplified. The HTBI primer set drove a first-round RT-PCR of the TCR CDR3. MiXCR, applied by TCRdb to the multiplex PCR reads, yields one record per CDR3 protein. The sample gives about 330,000 distinct CDR3 sequences, approximately 15% of which show up once; 34% is in the top ten. Sequencing used blood. These receptor sequences come from a woman aged 40-49 years with Graves' ophthalmopathy.

At least ten counts were recorded for this clonotype. The chain recombines TRBV27 with TRBJ2-2; 9 bases match TRBD1. The CDR3 spans 15 residues. Germline V gives CDR1 MNHEY, CDR2 SMNVEV (reference sequence). The V gene end was trimmed by 5 bases and the J gene end by 5 bases; junction bases not matched to a gene: 6. The CDR3 nucleotides are TGTGCCAGCAGTGACGACAGGGGGTGGACCGGGGAGCTGTTTTTT. Protein: CASSDDRGWTGELFF.

This clonotype was detected many times. The gene calls are TRBV6-1 and TRBJ1-3; D call uncertain. V was clipped by 10 bases and J by 0 bases, with 10 bases between them. Germline CDR1 reads MNHNS; CDR2 reads SASEGT. This CDR3 spans 13 amino acids. The CDR3 nucleotides are TGTGCCACCGGGTGGAGCTCTGGAAACACCATATATTTT. This translates into CATGWSSGNTIYF.

The V gene is TRBV5-5, the J gene TRBJ2-1; D may match TRBD1 or TRBD2 (5 bases each). This CDR3 has 16 amino acids. Germline V gives CDR1 SGHKS, CDR2 YYEKEE (reference sequence). V dropped 6 bases and J dropped 0 bases, with 16 bases sitting between them. The CDR3 region is CASNTFPGSSYNEQFF. CDR3 nucleotides: TGTGCCAGCAACACTTTCCCAGGGAGCTCCTACAATGAGCAGTTCTTC. The complete variable domain, with remaining parts taken from reference TRBV5-5 and TRBJ2-1, reads DAGVTQSPTHLIKTRGQQVTLRCSPISGHKSVSWYQQVLGQGPQFIFQYYEKEERGRGNFPDRFSARQFPNYSSELNVNALLLGDSALYLCASNTFPGSSYNEQFFGPGTRLTVL.

This clonotype was counted many times. The chain recombines TRBV7-3 with TRBJ2-1; possibly TRBD1 or TRBD2 for D (5 bases each). CDR3 length: 14 residues. CDR1 SGHTA and CDR2 FQGTGA come from the germline V gene. V lost 3 bases, J lost 9 bases, and 15 bases lay in between. CDR3 sequence reads: CASSFPGTGCEQFF. CDR3 bases: TGTGCCAGCAGCTTTCCAGGGACGGGTTGTGAGCAGTTCTTC.

In this sample, this clonotype turned up many times. The rearrangement links TRBV27 to TRBJ2-2; maybe TRBD1 (5 bases). Trimming cost V 4 bases and J 7 bases, with 13 bases left between them. The CDR3 is 14 amino acids. In germline, CDR1 is MNHEY, CDR2 SMNVEV (reference sequence). In DNA, the CDR3 is TGTGCCAGCAGTTCAGGGTTAGTGGTCGGGGAGCTGTTTTTT. The encoded protein is CASSSGLVVGELFF.

The chain recombines TRBV11-3 with TRBJ2-2; 15 bases are shared with TRBD2. CDR3 length: 16 amino acids. Per germline, CDR1 SGHNT and CDR2 YENEEA. The V segment lost 4 bases and the J segment 4 bases; nucleotides outside the gene matches: 1. The CDR3 spells CASSWTSGGATGELFF. In DNA form, the CDR3 reads TGTGCCAGCAGCTGGACTAGCGGGGGGGCCACCGGGGAGCTGTTTTTT.

This clonotype was found many times. The chain employs TRBV20-1 and TRBJ2-5; D is ambiguous. Germline values: CDR1 DFQATT, CDR2 SNEGSKA (reference sequence). The CDR3 consists of 12 residues. Trimming shortened V by 1 base and J by 4 bases, and 7 bases separated the two germline ends. This CDR3 is CSARAPGETQYF. The DNA of the CDR3 is TGCAGTGCTAGAGCTCCGGGAGAGACCCAGTACTTC.

This clonotype was observed a few times. This sequence may be a read error, since a much larger clone differs from it by one base. The genes are TRBV7-9 and TRBJ1-2; 9 bases are shared with TRBD1. CDR1 SEHNR and CDR2 FQNEAQ come from the germline V gene (reference sequence). The CDR3 has 14 amino acids. Losses at the gene ends were 5 bases for V and 4 bases for J; bases not matched to a gene: 5. The CDR3 DNA sequence: TGTGCCAGCAGCCAGGGACAGGGACTCTATGGCTACACCTTC. It is translated as CASSQGQGLYGYTF.

The chain recombines TRBV5-1 with TRBJ2-1; no reliable D call. Germline lookup yields CDR1 SGHRS and CDR2 YFSETQ. This CDR3 region has 15 residues. V shed 6 bases and J shed 1 base, with 14 bases lying between them. This chain's CDR3 is CASTPPTDSYNEQFF. The CDR3 coding sequence is TGCGCCAGCACCCCCCCGACCGATTCCTACAATGAGCAGTTCTTC.

This rearrangement joins TRBV27 to TRBJ1-6; D perhaps matches TRBD1 (5 bases). V lost 3 bases and J 6 bases, leaving 15 bases between the germline ends. This CDR3 has 16 amino acids. The germline CDR1 and CDR2 sequences are MNHEY and SMNVEV (reference sequence). As DNA, the CDR3 is TGTGCCAGCAGTTTGGCCTCCCAGACAGCTAATTCACCCCTCCACTTT. Its protein is CASSLASQTANSPLHF.

This clonotype was detected many times. The CDR3 nucleotides are TGTGCCACCTACCGCCGGGATTCCTACACAGATACGCAGTATTTT. This codes for CATYRRDSYTDTQYF. The V call is TRBV12-5, the J call TRBJ2-3; weak D call: TRBD2 (5 bases). This CDR3 has 15 residues. Per germline, CDR1 LGHNT and CDR2 FRNRAP.

This clonotype has more than one count but fewer than ten. The V call is TRBV4-1, the J call TRBJ1-1, with TRBD1 as a possible D gene (6 bases). V lost 0 bases and J 3 bases, leaving 11 bases between the germline ends. In germline, CDR1 is MGHRA, CDR2 YSYEKL. The CDR3 has 15 amino acids. The CDR3 sequence is CASSQDQGGYTEAFF. The CDR3 coding sequence is TGCGCCAGCAGCCAAGATCAAGGGGGTTACACTGAAGCTTTCTTT.

The V call is TRBV5-6, the J call TRBJ2-4; 7 bases agree with TRBD2. V shed 2 bases, J shed 7 bases, and the junction held 3 bases outside the gene matches. Looked up from germline, CDR1 is SGHDT and CDR2 is YYEEEE. CDR3 length equals 13 residues. Written as DNA, the CDR3 is TGTGCCAGCAGCTTAGCCGGGGGGAACATTCAGTACTTC. This codes for CASSLAGGNIQYF.

This clonotype was seen only a few times. V gene TRBV20-1 combines with J gene TRBJ1-2, with D perhaps matching TRBD1 (6 bases). The V and J ends lost 4 bases and 3 bases respectively, with 12 bases between them. Germline-derived CDR1 and CDR2 are DFQATT and SNEGSKA (reference sequence). This CDR3 region has 13 residues. The CDR3 DNA follows: TGCAGTGCTATGGACAGTATAGACTATGGCTACACCTTC. Translating gives CSAMDSIDYGYTF.

The table lists this clonotype with many counts. The J gene is TRBJ1-1, the V gene TRBV27; D not certain. The germline V gene encodes CDR1 MNHEY and CDR2 SMNVEV (reference sequence). V was trimmed by 8 bases and J by 0 bases, leaving 19 bases between them. The CDR3 is made up of 16 amino acids. Here the CDR3 DNA reads TGTGCCAGCTGGGAGTTCTACGGTGACCTGAACACTGAAGCTTTCTTT. It translates to CASWEFYGDLNTEAFF.

This clonotype showed up many times. V and J are TRBV12-3 or TRBV12-4 and TRBJ1-2; D may be TRBD1 (5 bases). The CDR3 extends over 16 amino acids. Trimming shortened V by 4 bases and J by 6 bases, and 21 bases separated the two germline ends. CDR3 bases: TGTGCCAGCAGTTCGTCCGGGACTCTCGCCATGAATGGCTACACCTTC. Encoded protein: CASSSSGTLAMNGYTF.

This clonotype was seen ten or more times. The chain links TRBV7-8 to TRBJ1-2; 7 bases align to TRBD1. J gave up 4 bases and V 6 bases, and 5 bases lay outside the gene matches. The germline gives CDR1 SGHVS, CDR2 FQNEAQ. The CDR3 contains 13 residues. CDR3 sequence reads: CASSWDRVYGYTF. The DNA for the CDR3 is TGTGCCAGCAGTTGGGACAGAGTCTATGGCTACACCTTC.

This chain joins TRBV24-1 and TRBJ2-2; tentative D call: TRBD2 (7 bases). This CDR3 is 16 amino acids long. V was pared by 10 bases and J by 5 bases, with 22 bases between. Looked up from germline, CDR1 is KGHDR and CDR2 is SFDVKD. CDR3 sequence reads: CATGRIGEGQTGELFF. For the CDR3, the DNA is TGTGCCACAGGACGTATAGGGGAGGGACAAACCGGGGAGCTGTTTTTT.

This clonotype came up many times. The rearrangement links TRBV12-3 or TRBV12-4 to TRBJ2-6; D unclear. The ends were cut back, 3 bases at V and 4 bases at J, with 4 bases in the middle. The CDR3 has 13 residues. The CDR3 loop reads CASSFVGANVLTF. CDR3 DNA sequence: TGTGCCAGCAGTTTCGTGGGGGCCAACGTCCTGACTTTC.

This clonotype was found many times. The chain has TRBV19 and TRBJ1-1; D call uncertain. Trimming pared 4 bases from V and 0 bases from J, leaving 12 bases between. Looked up from germline, CDR1 is LNHDA and CDR2 is SQIVND (reference sequence). This CDR3 is built from 15 residues. CDR3 sequence (DNA): TGTGCCAGTAGTACCTTCAGTCCCATGAACACTGAAGCTTTCTTT. It is translated as CASSTFSPMNTEAFF.

The chain employs TRBV7-2 and TRBJ2-2, with D possibly matching TRBD1 (6 bases). Germline lookup yields CDR1 SGHTA and CDR2 FQGNSA. Trimming removed 5 bases from V and 4 bases from J, with 8 bases in between. The CDR3 runs to 13 residues. CDR3 in DNA: TGTGCCAGCAGCAACAGGGTCACCGGGGAGCTGTTTTTT. Translated: CASSNRVTGELFF.

This clonotype was picked up many times. This rearrangement joins TRBV11-3 to TRBJ2-3; no reliable D call. The V end was cut by 5 bases, the J end by 6 bases, with 9 bases between. CDR1 SGHNT and CDR2 YENEEA come from the germline V gene. The CDR3 runs 12 residues. CDR3 DNA sequence: TGTGCCAGCAGCCAAGGACGGGATACGCAGTATTTT. Protein: CASSQGRDTQYF.

This clonotype was observed at least ten times. The V and J genes are TRBV28 and TRBJ2-7; 11 nucleotides align to TRBD1. The trim removed 4 bases at V and 5 bases at J, leaving 13 bases unmatched. The length of the CDR3 is 17 residues. CDR1 is MDHEN, CDR2 SYDVKM, per germline. The chain's CDR3 is CASSSRTGGPLSNEQYF. CDR3 DNA sequence: TGTGCCAGCAGTTCGAGGACAGGGGGCCCTCTCTCGAACGAGCAGTACTTC.

This clonotype was picked up a small number of times. The gene calls are TRBV29-1 and TRBJ2-3; 12 bases agree with TRBD2. CDR3 length: 17 residues. V shed 3 bases, J shed 0 bases, and the junction held 7 bases outside the gene matches. Germline-derived CDR1 and CDR2 are SQVTM and ANQGSEA. The CDR3 sequence: CSVERLAGGISTDTQYF. The CDR3 DNA sequence: TGCAGCGTTGAGAGGCTAGCGGGGGGGATAAGCACAGATACGCAGTATTTT.

This clonotype was observed a few times. The chain links TRBV19 to TRBJ1-1; D is ambiguous. CDR3 length equals 12 residues. Germline V gives CDR1 LNHDA, CDR2 SQIVND (reference sequence). The V end was cut by 7 bases, the J end by 8 bases, with 14 bases between. The chain's CDR3 is CASMNRNFEAFF. The CDR3 DNA is TGTGCCAGTATGAACCGAAACTTCGAAGCTTTCTTT.

V is TRBV19 and J is TRBJ2-6; 8 bases map to TRBD1. The CDR3 extends over 17 amino acids. CDR1 is LNHDA, CDR2 SQIVND, per germline (reference sequence). The junction had 5 bases not matched to a gene; V was cut back by 3 bases and J by 1 base. The CDR3 DNA is TGTGCCAGTAGTATTGGACAGGGTCAATCTGGGGCCAACGTCCTGACTTTC. Translation gives CASSIGQGQSGANVLTF. The full variable domain, completed using reference TRBV19 and TRBJ2-6, is DGGITQSPKYLFRKEGQNVTLSCEQNLNHDAMYWYRQDPGQGLRLIYYSQIVNDFQKGDIAEGYSVSREKKESFPLTVTSAQKNPTAFYLCASSIGQGQSGANVLTFGAGSRLTVL.

The chain links TRBV5-4 to TRBJ2-7; the match to TRBD2 covers 8 bases. The CDR3 length is 16 residues. Trimming took 4 bases from V and 7 from J; bases not matched to a gene: 16. Germline lookup yields CDR1 SGHNT and CDR2 YYREEE (reference sequence). CDR3 residues: CASSRGGGKGVGEQYF. As DNA, the CDR3 is TGTGCCAGCAGCCGCGGCGGGGGGAAAGGGGTTGGGGAGCAGTACTTC.

The table lists this clonotype with many counts. This sequence joins TRBV29-1 and TRBJ2-7; D ambiguous. The CDR3 is 11 residues long. Trimming left V 2 bases short and J 4 bases short, with 6 bases between. The germline gives CDR1 SQVTM, CDR2 ANQGSEA. Here the CDR3 DNA reads TGCAGCGTTGAAATCGGTTACGAGCAGTACTTC. This translates into CSVEIGYEQYF.

This clonotype was recorded many times. This chain joins TRBV20-1 and TRBJ2-3; 7 bases fit TRBD2. The CDR3 consists of 16 residues. Germline CDR1 is DFQATT and CDR2 is SNEGSKA (reference sequence). V was pared by 4 bases and J by 0 bases, with 10 bases of the junction left unmatched. CDR3 DNA sequence: TGCAGTGCTAAGCCCCTGGGGCGGGAGAGCACAGATACGCAGTATTTT. This codes for CSAKPLGRESTDTQYF.